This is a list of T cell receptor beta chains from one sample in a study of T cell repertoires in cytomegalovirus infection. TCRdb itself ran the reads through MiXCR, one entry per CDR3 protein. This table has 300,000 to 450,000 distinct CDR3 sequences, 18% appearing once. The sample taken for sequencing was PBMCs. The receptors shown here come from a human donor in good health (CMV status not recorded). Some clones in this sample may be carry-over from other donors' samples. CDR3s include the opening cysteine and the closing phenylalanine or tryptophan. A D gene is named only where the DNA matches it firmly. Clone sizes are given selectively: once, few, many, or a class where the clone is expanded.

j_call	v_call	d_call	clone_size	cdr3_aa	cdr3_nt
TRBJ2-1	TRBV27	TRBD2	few	CASSLSSGSNEQFF	TGTGCCAGCAGTTTGAGTAGCGGGAGCAATGAGCAGTTCTTC
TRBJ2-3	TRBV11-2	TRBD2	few	CASSLRVAGARTDTQYF	TGTGCCAGCAGCTTAAGGGTAGCGGGGGCCCGCACAGATACGCAGTATTTT
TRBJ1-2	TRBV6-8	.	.	CASSYSRAGLAGYTF	TGTGCCAGCAGTTACTCGAGGGCAGGGCTTGCAGGCTACACCTTC
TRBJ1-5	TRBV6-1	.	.	CATTPYSNQPQHF	TGTGCCACCACACCTTATAGCAATCAGCCCCAGCATTTT
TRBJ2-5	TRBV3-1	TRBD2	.	CASSQDLTSGVQETQYF	TGTGCCAGCAGCCAAGACCTGACTAGCGGAGTCCAAGAGACCCAGTACTTC
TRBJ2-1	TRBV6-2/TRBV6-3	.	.	CASSLTYGATSEFF	TGTGCCAGCAGCCTTACTTATGGGGCGACGTCGGAGTTCTTC
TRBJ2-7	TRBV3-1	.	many	CASSQGAYEQYF	TGTGCCAGCAGCCAGGGCGCCTACGAGCAGTACTTC
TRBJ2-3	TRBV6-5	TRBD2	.	CASSSNSGLAGADTQYF	TGTGCCAGCAGTTCTAACTCTGGACTAGCGGGAGCAGATACGCAGTATTTT
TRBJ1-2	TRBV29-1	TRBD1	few	CSAPDRGYGYTF	TGCAGCGCACCCGACAGGGGGTATGGCTACACCTTC
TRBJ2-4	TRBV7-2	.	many	CASSLGGRIAKNIQYF	TGTGCCAGCAGCTTAGGGGGCCGTATTGCCAAAAACATTCAGTACTTC
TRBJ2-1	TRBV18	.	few	CASSPQVRSSYNEQFF	TGTGCCAGCTCACCACAGGTCCGAAGCTCCTACAATGAGCAGTTCTTC
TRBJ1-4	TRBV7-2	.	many	CASSLRGPTNEKLFF	TGTGCCAGCAGCTTACGGGGGCCGACTAATGAAAAACTGTTTTTT
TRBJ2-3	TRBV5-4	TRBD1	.	CASSRDRPNTDTQYF	TGTGCCAGCAGCAGGGACAGGCCGAACACAGATACGCAGTATTTT
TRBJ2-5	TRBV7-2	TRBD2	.	CASSLVSFLLAGEEETQYF	TGTGCCAGCAGCTTAGTCTCTTTTTTACTAGCGGGGGAAGAAGAGACCCAGTACTTC
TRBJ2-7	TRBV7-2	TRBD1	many	CASSSVQVYRGEYEQYF	TGTGCCAGCAGCTCCGTCCAAGTTTACAGGGGGGAATACGAGCAGTACTTC
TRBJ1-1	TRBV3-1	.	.	CASSLSSDYTEAFF	TGTGCCAGCAGCCTCTCATCGGATTACACTGAAGCTTTCTTT
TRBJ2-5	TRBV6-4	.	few	CASSVLNRGDREIEETQYF	TGTGCCAGCAGTGTCCTTAATAGAGGGGACCGAGAAATTGAAGAGACCCAGTACTTC
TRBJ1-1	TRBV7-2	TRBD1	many	CASSPDRIRSTEAFF	TGTGCCAGCAGCCCGGACAGGATAAGGAGCACTGAAGCTTTCTTT